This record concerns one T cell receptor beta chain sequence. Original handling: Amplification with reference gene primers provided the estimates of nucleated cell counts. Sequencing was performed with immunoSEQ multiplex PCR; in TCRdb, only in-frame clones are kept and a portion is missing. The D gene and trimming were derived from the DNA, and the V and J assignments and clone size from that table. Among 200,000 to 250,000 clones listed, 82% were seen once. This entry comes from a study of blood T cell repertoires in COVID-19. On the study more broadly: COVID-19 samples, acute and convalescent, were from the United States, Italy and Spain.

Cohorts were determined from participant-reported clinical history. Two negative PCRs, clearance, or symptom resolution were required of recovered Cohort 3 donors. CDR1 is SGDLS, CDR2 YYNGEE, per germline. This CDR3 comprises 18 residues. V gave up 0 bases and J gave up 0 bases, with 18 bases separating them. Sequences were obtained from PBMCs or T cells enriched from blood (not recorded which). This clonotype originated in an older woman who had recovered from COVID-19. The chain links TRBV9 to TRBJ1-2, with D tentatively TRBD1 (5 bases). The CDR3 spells CASSVGMGPGPPNYGYTF. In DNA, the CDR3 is TGTGCCAGCAGCGTAGGAATGGGGCCAGGGCCCCCTAACTATGGCTACACCTTC.